Listed here are 23 T cell receptor beta chains from one sample, sequenced in a study of T cells in Graves' hyperthyroidism and ophthalmopathy. What was amplified from RNA transcripts were TCR beta CDR3 regions. With the HTBI primer set, the TCR CDR3 went through a first round of RT-PCR. One entry per CDR3 protein, called by TCRdb with MiXCR from the multiplex PCR reads. The profile shows about half a million distinct CDR3 sequences, roughly a sixth of them singletons. Material for sequencing was blood. These receptors were collected from a woman aged 30 to 39 with Graves' ophthalmopathy.

CDR3 region: CASKAGTGVNQPQHF. CDR3 in DNA: TGTGCCAGCAAGGCGGGGACAGGGGTCAATCAGCCCCAGCATTTT. This chain links TRBV6-1 with TRBJ1-5; 10 bases line up with TRBD1. Germline CDR1 reads MNHNS; CDR2 reads SASEGT. CDR3 length equals 15 residues. The V gene end was trimmed by 7 bases and the J gene end by 3 bases; junction bases not matched to a gene: 6.

The chain recombines TRBV28 with TRBJ1-2, with TRBD1 matching over 11 bases. This CDR3 has 15 amino acids. CDR1 MDHEN and CDR2 SYDVKM come from the germline V gene. Losses at the gene ends were 2 bases for V and 7 bases for J; bases not matched to a gene: 6. CDR3 amino acids: CASSLTDRGLSGYTF. The DNA for the CDR3 is TGTGCCAGCAGTTTAACGGACAGGGGGCTAAGTGGCTACACCTTC.

This clonotype came up many times. The rearrangement joins TRBV28 to TRBJ2-7; maybe TRBD1 (6 bases). The V and J ends lost 6 bases and 5 bases respectively, with 17 bases between them. Germline CDR1 reads MDHEN; CDR2 reads SYDVKM. The CDR3 contains 14 residues. The CDR3 DNA follows: TGTGCCAGCAGCCTCACCGGGACATTCCACGAGCAGTACTTC. Its protein is CASSLTGTFHEQYF. Combining the CDR3 with reference TRBV28 and TRBJ2-7 gives the whole variable domain DVKVTQSSRYLVKRTGEKVFLECVQDMDHENMFWYRQDPGLGLRLIYFSYDVKMKEKGDIPEGYSVSREKKERFSLILESASTNQTSMYLCASSLTGTFHEQYFGPGTRLTVT.

V usage is TRBV6-5 and J usage is TRBJ1-1; TRBD1 might be the D (5 bases). CDR1 MNHEY and CDR2 SVGAGI come from the germline V gene. Trimming stripped 0 bases from V and 3 bases from J, with 11 bases between. The CDR3 is 15 residues long. The CDR3 nucleotides read TGTGCCAGCAGTTACTCGGTTCAGGGTCACACTGAAGCTTTCTTT. Encoded protein: CASSYSVQGHTEAFF.

A single count supports this clonotype. This rearrangement joins TRBV7-9 to TRBJ2-1, with a tentative D call TRBD1 (5 bases). Trimming took 3 bases from V and 6 from J, leaving 12 bases between them. Germline V CDR1 and CDR2: SEHNR, FQNEAQ (reference sequence). This CDR3 contains 14 residues. The CDR3 here is CASSLGGAPNEQFF. In DNA, the CDR3 is TGTGCCAGCAGCTTGGGTGGGGCCCCCAATGAGCAGTTCTTC.

This clonotype appeared a few times. The CDR3 DNA is TGTGCCAGCAGTGGATTAGCGGGAGGGTCCTACGAGCAGTACTTC. Translating it yields CASSGLAGGSYEQYF. V and J are TRBV25-1 and TRBJ2-7; 11 nucleotides align to TRBD2. From germline, CDR1 is MGHDK and CDR2 SYGVNS. The CDR3 totals 15 residues. After removal of 4 bases from V and 1 base from J, the junction contained 3 bases not matched to a gene.

This clonotype was observed a handful of times. The chain has TRBV30 and TRBJ2-2; TRBD2 matches 9 bases. The CDR3 is 14 residues long. From germline, CDR1 is GTSNPN and CDR2 SVGIG (reference sequence). V gave up 3 bases and J gave up 3 bases; unmatched junction bases: 2. DNA for the CDR3: TGTGCCTGGAGCACTAGCGGGTACACCGGGGAGCTGTTTTTT. The encoded protein is CAWSTSGYTGELFF.

This clonotype was recorded at least ten times. J is TRBJ2-5 and V is TRBV5-1, with 8 bases matching TRBD1. CDR3 length: 15 residues. After removal of 4 bases from V and 5 bases from J, the junction contained 10 bases not matched to a gene. Per germline, CDR1 SGHRS and CDR2 YFSETQ. CDR3 DNA sequence: TGCGCCAGCAGCCCGGAGGACAGGGATGGCGAGACCCAGTACTTC. Protein sequence: CASSPEDRDGETQYF.

This clonotype was found many times. The chain combines TRBV7-2 with TRBJ2-3, with D possibly matching TRBD1 (5 bases). Trimming left V 5 bases short and J 4 bases short, with 13 bases between. The CDR3 totals 14 residues. The V gene's germline CDR1 is SGHTA and CDR2 FQGNSA. CDR3 sequence (DNA): TGTGCCAGCAGCCCCAGGGTGTCCCCAGATACGCAGTATTTT. Translated, it gives CASSPRVSPDTQYF.

This clonotype has a count of ten or more. The chain couples TRBV6-2 or TRBV6-3 to TRBJ1-2; D gene unclear. V lost 6 bases and J lost 2, with 10 bases in between. The CDR3 runs to 13 residues. Germline CDR1 is MNHEY and CDR2 is SVGEGT. The CDR3: CASSHRQNYGYTF. CDR3 sequence (DNA): TGTGCCAGCAGCCACCGCCAGAACTATGGCTACACCTTC.

This clonotype was counted ten times or more. This chain joins TRBV12-3 or TRBV12-4 and TRBJ2-6; 10 positions agree with TRBD1. V lost 1 base to trimming and J lost 2 bases; unmatched junction nucleotides: 2. The CDR3 has 17 amino acids. This CDR3 is CASSLVTGGPGANVLTF. CDR3 DNA: TGTGCCAGCAGTTTAGTGACAGGGGGCCCTGGGGCCAACGTCCTGACTTTC.

This chain uses TRBV28 with TRBJ2-7, with 7 bases fitting TRBD1. V dropped 7 bases and J dropped 2; count of bases not matched to a gene: 14. This CDR3 comprises 16 residues. Germline CDR1 MDHEN, CDR2 SYDVKM. CDR3 in amino acids: CASNFMRRDSAYEQYF. The CDR3 nucleotides read TGTGCCAGCAATTTCATGCGTAGGGACAGCGCCTACGAGCAGTACTTC.

This clonotype was recorded at least ten times. The chain couples TRBV7-3 to TRBJ2-2, with D perhaps matching TRBD2 (6 bases). The CDR3 totals 14 residues. Germline CDR1 SGHTA, CDR2 FQGTGA. V was trimmed by 5 bases and J by 5 bases, leaving 12 bases between them. CDR3 bases: TGTGCCAGCAGCAGGGACGGGGGTACCGGGGAGCTGTTTTTT. Protein sequence: CASSRDGGTGELFF.

This chain uses TRBV6-1 with TRBJ1-3, with D perhaps matching TRBD1 (5 bases). V was shortened by 2 bases and J by 0 bases, with 11 bases between the two germline ends. Germline V lookup: CDR1 MNHNS, CDR2 SASEGT. This CDR3 spans 16 amino acids. The CDR3 here is CASSEHQGSSGNTIYF. In DNA form, the CDR3 reads TGTGCCAGCAGTGAACACCAGGGCTCCTCTGGAAACACCATATATTTT.

At least ten counts were recorded for this clonotype. The chain is built from TRBV12-3 or TRBV12-4 and TRBJ2-7; no clear D gene. Trimming took off 4 bases at V and 4 bases at J, with 14 bases between the two ends. The CDR3 is made up of 14 amino acids. The CDR3, as DNA: TGTGCCAGCAGTTACAACCCAATTACTTACGAGCAGTACTTC. Its protein product is CASSYNPITYEQYF.

This clonotype has only a few counts. The rearrangement links TRBV6-2 or TRBV6-3 to TRBJ2-1; possible D gene TRBD2, 5 bases. The V end lost 6 bases, the J end lost 3 bases, and 18 bases lay between the germline ends. Germline assignment: CDR1 MNHEY and CDR2 SVGEGT. The CDR3 loop spans 16 amino acids. The CDR3 loop is CASSPGLFPYYNEQFF. The CDR3 bases are TGTGCCAGCAGCCCCGGACTTTTCCCATACTACAATGAGCAGTTCTTC.

This clonotype occurred a few times. The chain recombines TRBV20-1 with TRBJ1-3; no definite D call. V lost 0 bases and J lost 2, with 8 bases in between. Germline V CDR1 and CDR2: DFQATT, SNEGSKA (reference sequence). The CDR3 is made up of 14 amino acids. CDR3 amino acids: CSAREGGPGNTIYF. The CDR3 DNA reads TGCAGTGCTAGAGAAGGAGGGCCTGGAAACACCATATATTTT.

J is TRBJ2-2 and V is TRBV27; D uncertain. Trimming took off 5 bases at V and 0 bases at J, with 16 bases between the two ends. Per germline, CDR1 MNHEY and CDR2 SMNVEV (reference sequence). CDR3 length equals 17 residues. This chain's CDR3 is CASSPRWTDSNTGELFF. CDR3 bases: TGTGCCAGCAGTCCCCGATGGACCGATTCGAACACCGGGGAGCTGTTTTTT.

This clonotype was seen repeatedly, ten times or more. The CDR3 nucleotides read TGCGCCAGCAAAAGGACAGGGGGAATTGAAGCTTTCTTT. The encoded protein is CASKRTGGIEAFF. The chain joins TRBV4-1 to TRBJ1-1, with 10 bases identical to TRBD1. The CDR3 is 13 residues long. The germline CDR1 and CDR2 sequences are MGHRA and YSYEKL. V lost 7 bases, J lost 7 bases, and 6 bases stayed unmatched.

This clonotype was detected many times. This rearrangement joins TRBV12-3 or TRBV12-4 to TRBJ1-2; D ambiguous. Trimming cost V 3 bases and J 3 bases, with 5 bases left between them. The CDR3 covers 12 residues. CDR3 in DNA: TGTGCCAGCAGTTTCAGAGACTATGGCTACACCTTC. Protein sequence: CASSFRDYGYTF.

This clonotype was detected ten times or more. This rearrangement joins TRBV20-1 to TRBJ2-7, with D possibly being TRBD2 (6 bases). Trimming shortened V by 1 base and J by 5 bases, and 21 bases separated the two germline ends. The CDR3 is 16 residues long. Germline values: CDR1 DFQATT, CDR2 SNEGSKA (reference sequence). The CDR3 DNA reads TGCAGTGCTAGAGCCCTTGACCCCGGGCCGGGGGACGAGCAGTACTTC. It translates to CSARALDPGPGDEQYF.

This clonotype was detected only a few times. The chain recombines TRBV12-3 or TRBV12-4 with TRBJ2-1, with D unresolved. There are 15 residues in the CDR3. Trimming cost V 3 bases and J 2 bases, with 11 bases left between them. CDR3 sequence (DNA): TGTGCCAGCAGTTTTTGGCTTAGCACCTACAATGAGCAGTTCTTC. Translation: CASSFWLSTYNEQFF.

In regard to this clonotype: Given a much more abundant clone one base away, this may be a read error. The V and J genes are TRBV28 and TRBJ2-1; TRBD2 might be the D (6 bases). The germline gives CDR1 MDHEN, CDR2 SYDVKM. The CDR3 is 12 amino acids. V lost 7 bases and J lost 12, with 16 bases in between. The chain's CDR3 is CASKEGRGGQFF. The CDR3 nucleotides are TGTGCCAGCAAGGAGGGGCGGGGTGGGCAGTTCTTC.